This TCR beta chain was identified in a study of blood T cell repertoires in COVID-19. How the authors handled the data: Amplification with reference gene primers provided the estimates of nucleated cell counts. Generated by immunoSEQ multiplex PCR, the TCRdb table keeps only in-frame clones and is missing some. V and J calls and clone size follow that table, whereas D and trimming were derived from the DNA. The table has about 89,000 clones, 75% to 95% seen once. This receptor was obtained from a human donor with active COVID-19. The donor label of this sample is uncertain. Sample: peripheral blood.

The CDR3 DNA sequence: TGTGCCAGCAGAGCAGGGGTTGCGGGGGAGCTGTTTTTT. Translation: CASRAGVAGELFF. The chain uses TRBV6-5 and TRBJ2-2; the D gene is possibly TRBD1 (6 bases). Trimming cost V 6 bases and J 8 bases, with 13 bases left between them. The CDR3 has 13 amino acids. Germline CDR1 is MNHEY and CDR2 is SVGAGI.